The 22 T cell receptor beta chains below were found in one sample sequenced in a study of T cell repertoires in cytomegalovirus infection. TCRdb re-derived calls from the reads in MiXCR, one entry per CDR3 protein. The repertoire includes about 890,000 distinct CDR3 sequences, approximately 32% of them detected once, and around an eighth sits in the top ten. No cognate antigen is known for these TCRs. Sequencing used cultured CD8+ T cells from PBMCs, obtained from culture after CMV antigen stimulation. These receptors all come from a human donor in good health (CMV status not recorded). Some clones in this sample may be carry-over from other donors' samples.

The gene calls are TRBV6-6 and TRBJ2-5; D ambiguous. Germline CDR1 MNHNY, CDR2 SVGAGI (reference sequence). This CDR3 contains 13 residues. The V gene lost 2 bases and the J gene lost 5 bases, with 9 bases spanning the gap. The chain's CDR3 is CASSYGRVETQYF. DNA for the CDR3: TGTGCCAGCAGTTACGGACGTGTGGAGACCCAGTACTTC.

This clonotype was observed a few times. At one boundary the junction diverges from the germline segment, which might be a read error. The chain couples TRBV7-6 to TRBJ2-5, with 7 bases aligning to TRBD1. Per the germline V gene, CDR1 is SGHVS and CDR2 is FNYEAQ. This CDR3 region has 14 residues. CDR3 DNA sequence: TGTGCTAGCAGCTCAAGGGACAGCGTTCAAACCCAGTACTTC. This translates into CASSSRDSVQTQYF.

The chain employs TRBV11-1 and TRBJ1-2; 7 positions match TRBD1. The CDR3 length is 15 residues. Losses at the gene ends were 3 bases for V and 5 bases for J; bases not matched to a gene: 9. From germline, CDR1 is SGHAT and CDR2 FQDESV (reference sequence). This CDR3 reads CASSFDRAFSYGYTF. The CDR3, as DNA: TGTGCCAGCAGCTTCGACAGGGCGTTCTCGTATGGCTACACCTTC.

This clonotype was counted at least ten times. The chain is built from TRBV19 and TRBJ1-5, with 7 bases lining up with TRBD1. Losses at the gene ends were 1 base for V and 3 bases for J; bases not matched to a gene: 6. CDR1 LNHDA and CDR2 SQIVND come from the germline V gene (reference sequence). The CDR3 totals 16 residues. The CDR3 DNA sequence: TGTGCCAGTAGTATAGGAGGGGGACAGATCAATCAGCCCCAGCATTTT. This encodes CASSIGGGQINQPQHF.

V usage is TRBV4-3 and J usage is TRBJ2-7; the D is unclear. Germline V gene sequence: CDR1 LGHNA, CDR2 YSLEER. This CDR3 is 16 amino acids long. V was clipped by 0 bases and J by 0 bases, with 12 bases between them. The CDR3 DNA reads TGCGCCAGCAGCCAAGAGTATAAGGAAAGCTCCTACGAGCAGTACGTC. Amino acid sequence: CASSQEYKESSYEQYV.

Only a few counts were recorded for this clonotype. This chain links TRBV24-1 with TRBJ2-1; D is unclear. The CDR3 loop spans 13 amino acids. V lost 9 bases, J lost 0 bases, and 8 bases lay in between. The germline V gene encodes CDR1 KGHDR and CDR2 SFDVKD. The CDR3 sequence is CATARSSYNEQFF. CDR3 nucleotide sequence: TGTGCCACCGCACGCAGCTCCTACAATGAGCAGTTCTTC.

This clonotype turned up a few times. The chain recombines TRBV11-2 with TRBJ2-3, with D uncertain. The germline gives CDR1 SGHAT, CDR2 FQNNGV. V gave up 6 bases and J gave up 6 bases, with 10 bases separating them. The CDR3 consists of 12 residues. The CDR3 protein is CASRWFGDTQYF. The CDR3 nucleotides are TGTGCCAGCAGGTGGTTCGGGGATACGCAGTATTTT. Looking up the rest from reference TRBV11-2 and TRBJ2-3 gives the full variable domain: EAGVAQSPRYKIIEKRQSVAFWCNPISGHATLYWYQQILGQGPKLLIQFQNNGVVDDSQLPKDRFSAERLKGVDSTLKIQPAKLEDSAVYLCASRWFGDTQYFGPGTRLTVL.

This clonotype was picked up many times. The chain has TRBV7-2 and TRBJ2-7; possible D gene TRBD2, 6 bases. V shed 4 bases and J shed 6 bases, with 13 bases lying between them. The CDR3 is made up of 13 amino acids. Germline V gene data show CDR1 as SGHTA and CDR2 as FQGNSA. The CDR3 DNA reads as TGTGCCAGCAGCTGGGGACCCGGGGGCGAGCAGTACTTC. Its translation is CASSWGPGGEQYF.

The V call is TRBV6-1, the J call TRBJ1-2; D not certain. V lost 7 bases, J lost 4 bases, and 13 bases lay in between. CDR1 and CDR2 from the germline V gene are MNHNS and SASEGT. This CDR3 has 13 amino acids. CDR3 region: CASMKGLGYGYTF. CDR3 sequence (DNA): TGTGCCAGCATGAAGGGCCTGGGCTATGGCTACACCTTC.

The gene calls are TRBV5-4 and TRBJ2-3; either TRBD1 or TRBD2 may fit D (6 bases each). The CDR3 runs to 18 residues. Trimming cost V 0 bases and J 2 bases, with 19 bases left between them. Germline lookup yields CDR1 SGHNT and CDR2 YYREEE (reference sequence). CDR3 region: CASSLADPPGALTDTQYF. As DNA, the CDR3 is TGTGCCAGCAGCTTGGCCGATCCACCGGGGGCCCTCACAGATACGCAGTATTTT.

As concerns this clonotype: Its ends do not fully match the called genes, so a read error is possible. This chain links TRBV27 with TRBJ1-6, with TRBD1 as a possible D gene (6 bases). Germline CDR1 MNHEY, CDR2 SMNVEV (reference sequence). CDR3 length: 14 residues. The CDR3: CANSFGGAGSPLHF. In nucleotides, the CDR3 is TGTGCCAACAGTTTCGGGGGGGCTGGATCACCCCTCCACTTT.

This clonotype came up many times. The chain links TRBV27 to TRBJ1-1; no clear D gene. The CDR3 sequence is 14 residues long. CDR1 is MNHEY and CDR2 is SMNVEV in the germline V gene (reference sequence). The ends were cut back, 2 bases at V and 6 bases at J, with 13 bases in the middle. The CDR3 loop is CASSLIQGSAEAFF. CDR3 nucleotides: TGTGCCAGCAGTTTAATACAAGGTAGCGCTGAAGCTTTCTTT.

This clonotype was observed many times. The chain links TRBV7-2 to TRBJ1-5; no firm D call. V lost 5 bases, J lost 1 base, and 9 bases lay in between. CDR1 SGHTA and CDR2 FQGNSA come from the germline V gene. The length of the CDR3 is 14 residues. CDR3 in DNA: TGTGCCAGCAGCGCCTCCGGGAGCAATCAGCCCCAGCATTTT. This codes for CASSASGSNQPQHF. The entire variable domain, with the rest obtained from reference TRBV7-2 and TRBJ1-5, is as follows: GAGVSQSPSNKVTEKGKDVELRCDPISGHTALYWYRQSLGQGLEFLIYFQGNSAPDKSGLPSDRFSAERTGGSVSTLTIQRTQQEDSAVYLCASSASGSNQPQHFGDGTRLSIL.

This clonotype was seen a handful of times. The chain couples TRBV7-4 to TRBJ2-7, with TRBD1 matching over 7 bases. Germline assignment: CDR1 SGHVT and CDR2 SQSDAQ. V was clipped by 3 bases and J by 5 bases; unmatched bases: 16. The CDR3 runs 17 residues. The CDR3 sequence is CASSFTWGETGSNEQYF. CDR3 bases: TGTGCCAGCAGCTTTACTTGGGGCGAGACAGGGAGCAACGAGCAGTACTTC.

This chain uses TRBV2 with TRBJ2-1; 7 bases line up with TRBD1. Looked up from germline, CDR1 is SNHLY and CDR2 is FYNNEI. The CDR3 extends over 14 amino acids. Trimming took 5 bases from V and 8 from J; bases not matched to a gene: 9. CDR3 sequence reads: CASSPSTGVHEQFF. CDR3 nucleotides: TGTGCCAGCAGTCCTTCTACAGGGGTTCATGAGCAGTTCTTC.

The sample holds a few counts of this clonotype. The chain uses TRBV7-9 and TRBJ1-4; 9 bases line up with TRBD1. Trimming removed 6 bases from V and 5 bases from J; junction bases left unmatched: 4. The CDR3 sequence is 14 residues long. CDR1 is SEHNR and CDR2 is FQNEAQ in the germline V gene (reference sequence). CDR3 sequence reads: CASRDRGENEKLFF. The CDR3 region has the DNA TGTGCCAGCAGGGACAGGGGCGAGAATGAAAAACTGTTTTTT. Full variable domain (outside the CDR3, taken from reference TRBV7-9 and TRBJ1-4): DTGVSQNPRHKITKRGQNVTFRCDPISEHNRLYWYRQTLGQGPEFLTYFQNEAQLEKSRLLSDRFSAERPKGSFSTLEIQRTEQGDSAMYLCASRDRGENEKLFFGSGTQLSVL.

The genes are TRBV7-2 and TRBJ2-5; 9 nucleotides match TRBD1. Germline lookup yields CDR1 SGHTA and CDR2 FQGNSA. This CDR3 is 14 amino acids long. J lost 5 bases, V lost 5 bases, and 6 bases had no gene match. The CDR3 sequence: CASSGPGTGETQYF. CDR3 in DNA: TGTGCCAGCAGCGGCCCCGGGACAGGGGAGACCCAGTACTTC.

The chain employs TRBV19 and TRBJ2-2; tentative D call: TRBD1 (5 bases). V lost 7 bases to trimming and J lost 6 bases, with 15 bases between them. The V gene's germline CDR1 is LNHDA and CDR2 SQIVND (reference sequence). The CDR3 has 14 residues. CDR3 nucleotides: TGTGCCAGTACCACTGGCAGGGCCCCCGGGGAGCTGTTTTTT. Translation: CASTTGRAPGELFF.

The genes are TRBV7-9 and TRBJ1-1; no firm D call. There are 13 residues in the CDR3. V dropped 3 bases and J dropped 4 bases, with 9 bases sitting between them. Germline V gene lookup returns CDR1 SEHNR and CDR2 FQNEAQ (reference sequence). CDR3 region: CASSFGLGTEAFF. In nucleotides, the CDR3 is TGTGCCAGCAGCTTCGGGCTTGGCACTGAAGCTTTCTTT.

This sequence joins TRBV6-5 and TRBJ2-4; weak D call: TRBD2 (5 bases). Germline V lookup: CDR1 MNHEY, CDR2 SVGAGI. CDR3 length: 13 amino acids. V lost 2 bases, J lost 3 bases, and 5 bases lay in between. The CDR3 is CASSYGSKNIQYF. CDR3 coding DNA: TGTGCCAGCAGTTACGGGAGCAAAAACATTCAGTACTTC.

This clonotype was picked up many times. CDR3 protein: CASHRDYSQPQHF. The CDR3 nucleotides read TGTGCCAGCCACAGGGACTACAGTCAGCCCCAGCATTTT. This rearrangement joins TRBV28 to TRBJ1-5; tentatively, D is TRBD1 (6 bases). Germline CDR1 reads MDHEN; CDR2 reads SYDVKM. The CDR3 covers 13 residues. Trimming stripped 8 bases from V and 6 bases from J, with 14 bases between.

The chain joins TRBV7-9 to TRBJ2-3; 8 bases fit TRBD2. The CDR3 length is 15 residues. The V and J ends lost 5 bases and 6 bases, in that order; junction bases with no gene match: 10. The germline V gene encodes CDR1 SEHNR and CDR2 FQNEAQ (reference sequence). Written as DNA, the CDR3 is TGTGCCAGCAGCCAGGCGGGGGGCCGGATGGATACGCAGTATTTT. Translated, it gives CASSQAGGRMDTQYF.